The present entry profiles one T cell receptor beta chain with its context. The antigen is not known. The sample comes from a study of cytomegalovirus exposure and HLA in healthy donors. The V gene's germline CDR1 is SGHRS and CDR2 YFSETQ. V lost 0 bases and J 0 bases, leaving 19 bases between the germline ends. CDR3 length equals 20 residues. General study findings and limits: Earlier findings revealed that most TCR beta V segments proved productive either about 87% or about 30% of the time. Most TCR sequences proved rare, with some public TCRs found in many donors. The authors later found TCR association rates varying by HLA locus, with DRB1 most and HLA-C fewest.

The PCR had 60 Vbeta and 13 Jbeta primers. The repertoire was sequenced with immunoSEQ multiplex PCR; TCRdb's copy has only in-frame clones and lacks some. In the table there are tens of thousands of clones, roughly 67% of which are singletons. The TCR sequence derives from a man in his fifties or sixties in good health and CMV-seronegative. Sequencing used PBMCs. The chain joins TRBV5-1 to TRBJ1-6; a possible D gene is TRBD1 (6 bases). The CDR3 DNA sequence: TGCGCCAGCAGCTTGGATGGCAGGGGCTTCCCGAGCTCCTATAATTCACCCCTCCACTTT. Its translation: CASSLDGRGFPSSYNSPLHF.